This TCR beta chain was observed in a study of blood T cell repertoires in COVID-19. Study context: T cells, B-cell-depleted T cells, or PBMCs provided the cDNA or gDNA that served as material.

CDR1 and CDR2 (germline): MNHEY, SVGAGI. The CDR3 loop spans 14 amino acids. V dropped 7 bases and J dropped 9; count of bases not matched to a gene: 6. Clones were sequenced by immunoSEQ multiplex PCR, and TCRdb holds only the in-frame ones, with some missing. This table has 300,000 to 350,000 clones, approximately 88% appearing once. The receptor was isolated from a man between 25 and 39 years old who had recovered from COVID-19. The chain joins TRBV6-5 to TRBJ1-6; 10 positions match TRBD1. Material: PBMCs or T cells enriched from blood (not recorded which). CDR3 in DNA: TGTGCCAGCACCCCCGGGACAGGGGTTTCACCCCTCCACTTT. Protein: CASTPGTGVSPLHF.